This TCR beta chain was documented in a study of T cells in Graves' hyperthyroidism and ophthalmopathy. Study outcomes and limitations: The authors' 13 V-J model separated ophthalmopathy from stable hyperthyroidism.

This clonotype has a handful of counts. Its antigen is unknown. Germline lookup yields CDR1 LNHNV and CDR2 YYDKDF (reference sequence). The germline V and J ends were trimmed by 5 bases and 5 bases, with 15 bases remaining between them. The CDR3 sequence is 14 residues long. TCR beta CDR3 sequences were amplified from RNA transcripts. TCR CDR3 regions were first amplified by RT-PCR with HTBI primers. TCRdb redid the calling of the multiplex PCR reads with MiXCR, one entry per CDR3 protein. Here the sample spans 350,000 to 400,000 distinct CDR3 sequences, less than 20% being singletons. Orbital computed tomography, thyroid ultrasound, serum thyroxine and TRAb, and clinical symptoms together informed the diagnoses.

This sequence originates from a man aged 18 to 29 with Graves' ophthalmopathy. The sample comprised blood. The J gene is TRBJ2-5, the V gene TRBV15; D is unresolved. The CDR3 region is CATSPRVGRETQYF. In DNA, the CDR3 is TGTGCCACCAGCCCTCGGGTGGGTCGGGAGACCCAGTACTTC. Looking up the rest from reference TRBV15 and TRBJ2-5 gives the full variable domain: DAMVIQNPRYQVTQFGKPVTLSCSQTLNHNVMYWYQQKSSQAPKLLFHYYDKDFNNEADTPDNFQSRRPNTSFCFLDIRSPGLGDTAMYLCATSPRVGRETQYFGPGTRLLVL.